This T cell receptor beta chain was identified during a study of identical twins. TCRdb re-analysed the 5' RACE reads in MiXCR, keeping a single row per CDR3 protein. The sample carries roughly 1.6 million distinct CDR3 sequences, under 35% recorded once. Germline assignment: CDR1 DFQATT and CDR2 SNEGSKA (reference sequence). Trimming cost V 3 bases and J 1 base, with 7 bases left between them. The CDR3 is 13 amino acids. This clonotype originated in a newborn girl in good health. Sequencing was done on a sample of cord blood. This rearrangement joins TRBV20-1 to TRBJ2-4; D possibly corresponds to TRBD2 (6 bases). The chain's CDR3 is CSASGSAKNIQYF. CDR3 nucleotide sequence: TGCAGTGCTAGCGGGAGCGCCAAAAACATTCAGTACTTC.